This TCR beta chain is drawn from a study of T-cell reconstitution after alpha-beta-depleted transplantation in children. Preparing the TCRbeta library involved the use of unique molecular identifiers. TCRdb re-analysed the PCR reads in MiXCR, keeping a single row per CDR3 protein. The repertoire holds some 250,000 distinct CDR3 sequences, with around 12% as singletons. J gave up 5 bases and V 5 bases, and 10 bases lay outside the gene matches. The germline CDR1 and CDR2 sequences are SGHTA and FQGNSA. CDR3 length equals 15 residues. This clonotype showed up many times. This clonotype was sampled from a human donor who donated a stem cell graft to a child with acute lymphoblastic leukemia. The V gene is TRBV7-2, the J gene TRBJ2-7; 9 bases line up with TRBD1. The sample was PBMCs from the stem cell graft donor, taken from the stem cell graft. CDR3 DNA sequence: TGTGCCAGCAGCCAGAGGACAGGGGTTCGTGACGAGCAGTACTTC. Protein sequence: CASSQRTGVRDEQYF.